A single sample gave rise to the 18 T cell receptor beta chains below, sequenced in a study of blood T cell repertoires in COVID-19. The method was immunoSEQ multiplex PCR; TCRdb's version includes in-frame clones alone and lacks a portion of them. The sample carries some 120,000 clones, about 80% recorded once. What was sequenced was peripheral blood. These receptors were taken from a man aged 65-85 years with active or convalescent COVID-19.

This sequence joins TRBV6-2 or TRBV6-3 and TRBJ2-7, with 8 nucleotides matching TRBD1. Germline CDR1 is MNHEY and CDR2 is SVGEGT. The V gene end was trimmed by 5 bases and the J gene end by 2 bases; junction bases not matched to a gene: 5. The CDR3 sequence is 14 residues long. Written as DNA, the CDR3 is TGTGCCAGCAGTGCCCGACAGGGGCCCTACGAGCAGTACTTC. Its translation: CASSARQGPYEQYF.

This chain joins TRBV4-1 and TRBJ2-7; 8 bases agree with TRBD1. From germline, CDR1 is MGHRA and CDR2 YSYEKL. The CDR3 spans 15 residues. The V gene end was trimmed by 4 bases and the J gene end by 0 bases; junction bases not matched to a gene: 5. CDR3 residues: CASSRPGQDSYEQYF. For the CDR3, the DNA is TGCGCCAGCAGCCGTCCGGGACAGGACTCCTACGAGCAGTACTTC.

This sequence joins TRBV28 and TRBJ1-2, with a weak D call TRBD1 (5 bases). V lost 8 bases and J lost 6, with 13 bases in between. The germline gives CDR1 MDHEN, CDR2 SYDVKM. This CDR3 is built from 12 residues. CDR3 in amino acids: CASGDYWDGYTF. Written as DNA, the CDR3 is TGTGCCAGCGGGGACTATTGGGATGGCTACACCTTC.

This chain links TRBV12-3 or TRBV12-4 with TRBJ1-3; D uncertain. The CDR3 contains 12 residues. Trimming stripped 6 bases from V and 3 bases from J, with 6 bases between. The CDR3 nucleotides read TGTGCCAGCAGCGTCGTTGGAAACACCATATATTTT. This gives the protein CASSVVGNTIYF.

The chain links TRBV29-1 to TRBJ1-1, with D perhaps TRBD1 (6 bases). Per the germline V gene, CDR1 is SQVTM and CDR2 is ANQGSEA. Trimming removed 7 bases from V and 1 base from J, with 13 bases in between. The CDR3 loop spans 13 amino acids. CDR3 nucleotide sequence: TGCAGCGCTCTCAGGGGATGGAACACTGAAGCTTTCTTT. As protein: CSALRGWNTEAFF.

This clone occurred once. The V and J genes are TRBV27 and TRBJ1-3; possibly TRBD1 for D (6 bases). CDR1 is MNHEY and CDR2 is SMNVEV in the germline V gene (reference sequence). The CDR3 length is 16 residues. With 3 bases removed from V and 4 bases from J, the gap between germline ends came to 16 bases. The CDR3, as DNA: TGTGCCAGCAGTTTCCTCTTAACCGGGACAGGAAACACCATATATTTT. This codes for CASSFLLTGTGNTIYF.

This clone was seen only once. The genes are TRBV19 and TRBJ1-2; TRBD1 aligns across 9 bases. Germline V gene sequence: CDR1 LNHDA, CDR2 SQIVND (reference sequence). This CDR3 is 15 amino acids long. J lost 4 bases, V lost 6 bases, and 9 bases had no gene match. The CDR3 DNA is TGTGCCAGTAGGGGAGGACAGGGGAGGGCCTATGGCTACACCTTC. The encoded protein is CASRGGQGRAYGYTF.

This sequence joins TRBV4-3 and TRBJ2-7, with D maybe TRBD2 (7 bases). CDR1 and CDR2 from the germline V gene are LGHNA and YSLEER. The CDR3 contains 17 residues. V lost 0 bases, J lost 2 bases, and 17 bases lay in between. As DNA, the CDR3 is TGCGCCAGCAGCCAAGATTATGTGGGGGGGGCCCCCTACGAGCAGTACTTC. Translating it yields CASSQDYVGGAPYEQYF.

The chain uses TRBV27 and TRBJ2-7; tentatively, D is TRBD2 (6 bases). V was pared by 2 bases and J by 4 bases, with 12 bases between. This CDR3 comprises 14 residues. The germline CDR1 and CDR2 sequences are MNHEY and SMNVEV (reference sequence). Here the CDR3 DNA reads TGTGCCAGCAGTTTAGCGGGGTCTGGGTACGAGCAGTACTTC. Translation gives CASSLAGSGYEQYF.

This clone showed up just once. The rearrangement uses TRBV28 and TRBJ1-1, with 11 bases fitting TRBD1. The CDR3 is 16 residues long. Germline CDR1 is MDHEN and CDR2 is SYDVKM. Trimming cost V 6 bases and J 4 bases; bases outside gene matches: 10. In nucleotides, the CDR3 is TGTGCCAGCAGCCCAAGGTTTGGGACAGGGGGCACTGAAGCTTTCTTT. It is translated as CASSPRFGTGGTEAFF.

The chain uses TRBV6-4 and TRBJ2-3, with D possibly matching TRBD2 (6 bases). Germline lookup yields CDR1 MRHNA and CDR2 SNTAGT. V was shortened by 0 bases and J by 3 bases, with 10 bases between the two germline ends. This CDR3 has 15 residues. For the CDR3, the DNA is TGTGCCAGCAGTGACTCAGTGGGGAGGACAGATACGCAGTATTTT. The encoded protein is CASSDSVGRTDTQYF.

V gene TRBV4-2 combines with J gene TRBJ1-2; weak D call: TRBD1 (6 bases). CDR1 is LGHNA and CDR2 is YNFKEQ in the germline V gene. The CDR3 is 15 residues long. V was trimmed by 0 bases and J by 4 bases, leaving 12 bases between them. The CDR3 here is CASSQDGTRGYGYTF. The CDR3 DNA reads as TGTGCCAGCAGCCAAGATGGGACCAGGGGCTATGGCTACACCTTC.

This chain links TRBV4-2 with TRBJ2-2; D gene uncertain. The CDR3 totals 13 residues. Trimming cost V 4 bases and J 5 bases, with 8 bases left between them. Germline values: CDR1 LGHNA, CDR2 YNFKEQ. The CDR3 spells CASSPSRTGELFF. CDR3 nucleotides: TGTGCCAGCAGCCCTTCGCGGACCGGGGAGCTGTTTTTT.

V gene TRBV7-6 combines with J gene TRBJ2-5, with TRBD2 identical over 9 bases. CDR1 SGHVS and CDR2 FNYEAQ come from the germline V gene. This CDR3 comprises 15 residues. Trimming cost V 3 bases and J 5 bases; bases outside gene matches: 7. CDR3 in DNA: TGTGCCAGCAGCTTCGGCGGGGGGGCCGATGAGACCCAGTACTTC. Residues: CASSFGGGADETQYF.

The chain joins TRBV23-1 to TRBJ2-5; 9 bases align to TRBD1. TRBV23-1 is identified as an open reading frame with a role that is uncertain. The CDR3 sequence is 18 residues long. Losses at the gene ends were 0 bases for V and 5 bases for J; bases not matched to a gene: 13. The CDR3 region is CASSQSKGKDRGRETQYF. Written as DNA, the CDR3 is TGCGCCAGCAGTCAATCGAAGGGTAAGGACAGGGGACGGGAGACCCAGTACTTC.

The genes are TRBV12-3 or TRBV12-4 and TRBJ2-1, with 7 bases identical to TRBD1. CDR3 length equals 13 residues. V was clipped by 4 bases and J by 6 bases; unmatched bases: 3. The CDR3 coding sequence is TGTGCCAGCAGTTGGGACAGCCTCAATGAGCAGTTCTTC. Protein product: CASSWDSLNEQFF.

The CDR3 sequence is CASSPPGNSNQPQHF. The CDR3 DNA reads as TGTGCCAGCAGCCCGCCGGGGAATAGCAATCAGCCCCAGCATTTT. The V and J genes are TRBV7-9 and TRBJ1-5; no definite D call. Trimming cost V 5 bases and J 0 bases, with 11 bases left between them. CDR1 is SEHNR, CDR2 FQNEAQ, per germline (reference sequence). The CDR3 runs to 15 residues.

The genes are TRBV11-3 and TRBJ2-1; 7 bases fit TRBD2. This CDR3 has 15 amino acids. The trim removed 5 bases at V and 4 bases at J, leaving 8 bases unmatched. Germline-derived CDR1 and CDR2 are SGHNT and YENEEA. The CDR3 DNA follows: TGTGCCAGCAGCCTCCCGGGACTACCTTACAATGAGCAGTTCTTC. It specifies CASSLPGLPYNEQFF.